This TCR beta chain was observed in a study of shared clonotypes between healthy human individuals. Study findings and constraints: Shared clonotypes across all four donors exceeded non-shared ones in generation probability. Researchers sampled only blood; tissue repertoires likely differ.

A word on this clone: Its antigen is unidentified.

Assay: immunoSEQ multiplex PCR; the TCRdb copy retains only in-frame clones and omits some. The data show 2 million to 2.5 million clones, 93% seen once. In the CD4+ fraction, cells were divided into CD45RA+ naive and CD45RA-negative memory subsets. This CDR3 contains 16 residues. V was pared by 3 bases and J by 1 base, with 3 bases of the junction left unmatched. Germline-derived CDR1 and CDR2 are KGHSH and LQKENI. The sample comprised naive CD4+ T cells from PBMCs. Stated subset: CD45RA+ positively selected. This TCR came from a man younger than 35 in good health. Some clones in this sample may be carry-over from other donors' samples. The chain carries TRBV18 and TRBJ2-2; 9 bases agree with TRBD2. The DNA of the CDR3 is TGTGCCAGCTCACCGATGACTAGCGGGAACACCGGGGAGCTGTTTTTT. Translated: CASSPMTSGNTGELFF.